These 13 T cell receptor beta chains came from one sample sequenced in a study of preoperative IRX-2 immunotherapy in early breast cancer. Treatment specified: preoperative locoregional IRX-2 cytokine immunotherapy. The data were produced by immunoSEQ multiplex PCR, yet TCRdb's version contains in-frame clones alone and is incomplete. The data show 20,000 to 30,000 clones, around 75% seen once. The material sequenced was lymph node tissue, taken after IRX-2 immunotherapy. These TCRs come from a human donor with breast cancer.

This clone has only one observation. The chain couples TRBV27 to TRBJ1-3; D is ambiguous. CDR1 and CDR2 (germline): MNHEY, SMNVEV (reference sequence). The germline V and J ends were trimmed by 2 bases and 0 bases, with 11 bases remaining between them. This CDR3 is built from 16 residues. CDR3 residues: CASSLRSPDSGNTIYF. Written as DNA, the CDR3 is TGTGCCAGCAGTTTAAGGAGCCCAGACTCTGGAAACACCATATATTTT.

The chain combines TRBV10-2 with TRBJ2-7; 9 bases line up with TRBD2. V was clipped by 6 bases and J by 4 bases; unmatched bases: 10. The CDR3 has 15 residues. Germline V gene lookup returns CDR1 WSHSY and CDR2 SAAADI. The CDR3 sequence is CASRLRTSATYEQYF. The DNA for the CDR3 is TGCGCCAGCAGGCTCAGGACTAGCGCAACATACGAGCAGTACTTC.

The genes are TRBV5-1 and TRBJ2-2; D is unresolved. The CDR3 covers 14 residues. V dropped 0 bases and J dropped 2 bases, with 5 bases sitting between them. The germline CDR1 and CDR2 sequences are SGHRS and YFSETQ. In DNA, the CDR3 is TGCGCCAGCAGCTTGGTGGAAAACACCGGGGAGCTGTTTTTT. It encodes CASSLVENTGELFF.

This chain uses TRBV7-7 with TRBJ1-2; 8 bases map to TRBD1. The V and J ends lost 4 bases and 6 bases, in that order; junction bases with no gene match: 7. The germline gives CDR1 SSHAT, CDR2 FNYEAQ (reference sequence). The CDR3 runs to 14 residues. The CDR3 DNA reads as TGTGCCAGCAGCTATCGGACAGGGCGGAATGGCTACACCTTC. Translation gives CASSYRTGRNGYTF. Using reference TRBV7-7 and TRBJ1-2 for the parts outside the CDR3, the full variable domain is GAGVSQSPRYKVTKRGQDVTLRCDPISSHATLYWYQQALGQGPEFLTYFNYEAQPDKSGLPSDRFSAERPEGSISTLTIQRTEQRDSAMYRCASSYRTGRNGYTFGSGTRLTVV.

The chain joins TRBV7-4 to TRBJ2-1, with TRBD2 matching over 10 bases. With V trimmed by 1 base and J by 4 bases, 4 bases remained unmatched. Per the germline V gene, CDR1 is SGHVT and CDR2 is SQSDAQ. The CDR3 runs 16 residues. This chain's CDR3 is CASSLGSAGGYNEQFF. In DNA, the CDR3 is TGTGCCAGCAGCTTAGGGTCAGCGGGAGGGTACAATGAGCAGTTCTTC.

The rearrangement links TRBV19 to TRBJ1-4; 9 bases are shared with TRBD1. Germline lookup yields CDR1 LNHDA and CDR2 SQIVND (reference sequence). V gave up 5 bases and J gave up 2 bases; unmatched junction bases: 6. The length of the CDR3 is 16 residues. The CDR3 here is CASSPGQGITNEKLFF. As DNA, the CDR3 is TGTGCCAGTAGTCCCGGACAGGGGATCACTAATGAAAAACTGTTTTTT.

The chain joins TRBV28 to TRBJ2-1, with D unclear. The CDR3 has 15 amino acids. Germline V gene data show CDR1 as MDHEN and CDR2 as SYDVKM. Trimming cost V 4 bases and J 5 bases, with 15 bases left between them. The CDR3 sequence: CASSSFNRANNEQFF. The CDR3, as DNA: TGTGCCAGCAGTTCCTTCAACCGAGCCAACAATGAGCAGTTCTTC. The full variable domain, completed using reference TRBV28 and TRBJ2-1, is DVKVTQSSRYLVKRTGEKVFLECVQDMDHENMFWYRQDPGLGLRLIYFSYDVKMKEKGDIPEGYSVSREKKERFSLILESASTNQTSMYLCASSSFNRANNEQFFGPGTRLTVL.

V gene TRBV7-1 combines with J gene TRBJ2-1, with TRBD2 matching over 12 bases. TRBV7-1 is an open reading frame, and its role is uncertain. This CDR3 is 16 amino acids long. J lost 0 bases, V lost 6 bases, and 3 bases had no gene match. The CDR3 loop reads CASSRTSGNSYNEQFF. The DNA of the CDR3 is TGTGCCAGCAGTCGGACTAGCGGGAACTCCTACAATGAGCAGTTCTTC.

The J gene is TRBJ2-6, the V gene TRBV18; either TRBD1 or TRBD2 may fit D (5 bases each). Trimming pared 4 bases from V and 2 bases from J, leaving 12 bases between. Germline V gene data show CDR1 as KGHSH and CDR2 as LQKENI. The CDR3 consists of 16 residues. CDR3: CASSLEWDPGANVLTF. Here the CDR3 DNA reads TGTGCCAGCTCACTGGAGTGGGACCCTGGGGCCAACGTCCTGACTTTC.

This chain joins TRBV10-1 and TRBJ2-2, with no clear D. The CDR3 loop spans 13 amino acids. The germline V gene encodes CDR1 WNHNN and CDR2 SYGVQD (reference sequence). The germline V and J ends were trimmed by 4 bases and 6 bases, with 9 bases remaining between them. Here the CDR3 DNA reads TGCGCCAGCAGTGTTGGGGTGCCCGGGGAGCTGTTTTTT. Translation gives CASSVGVPGELFF.

V is TRBV11-3 and J is TRBJ1-5; D ambiguous. V lost 3 bases and J 1 base, leaving 7 bases between the germline ends. The CDR3 is made up of 14 amino acids. Germline V gives CDR1 SGHNT, CDR2 YENEEA. The DNA for the CDR3 is TGTGCCAGCAGCTTTCTGCAGAGCAATCAGCCCCAGCATTTT. Protein product: CASSFLQSNQPQHF.

The rearrangement joins TRBV15 to TRBJ2-3; TRBD1 matches 8 bases. Germline V gene data show CDR1 as LNHNV and CDR2 as YYDKDF (reference sequence). V gave up 1 base and J gave up 0 bases; unmatched junction bases: 3. The CDR3 sequence is 16 residues long. As DNA, the CDR3 is TGTGCCACCAGCAGAGGCAGGGACAGGAGCACAGATACGCAGTATTTT. Translating it yields CATSRGRDRSTDTQYF.

In its sample, this clone was seen once. An end of the junction does not agree with germline; a read error may underlie this. The chain uses TRBV6-4 and TRBJ2-5; D is possibly TRBD2 (5 bases). The length of the CDR3 is 14 residues. The germline gives CDR1 MRHNA, CDR2 SNTAGT. The CDR3 spells CASSYSRVGETQYF. CDR3 in DNA: TGTGCCAGCAGTTACTCGAGGGTTGGAGAGACCCAGTACTTC.